This T cell receptor beta chain is drawn from a study of T cell responses to AZD1222 COVID-19 vaccine. Clones were read by immunoSEQ multiplex PCR, and TCRdb kept only the in-frame ones, dropping some. The table records tens of thousands of clones, around 84% of them present only once. Germline V gene lookup returns CDR1 SGHTA and CDR2 FQGNSA. Trimming removed 4 bases from V and 0 bases from J, with 18 bases in between. The CDR3 loop spans 17 amino acids. The rearrangement joins TRBV7-2 to TRBJ1-1, with a weak D call TRBD1 (6 bases). The TCR originated in an adult in good health. The sample consisted of peripheral blood, taken on day 0 of AZD1222 vaccination. CDR3 DNA sequence: TGTGCCAGCAGCTCACGGGCAGGGGCGACCATGAACACTGAAGCTTTCTTT. It encodes CASSSRAGATMNTEAFF. Complete variable domain (other parts from reference TRBV7-2 and TRBJ1-1): GAGVSQSPSNKVTEKGKDVELRCDPISGHTALYWYRQSLGQGLEFLIYFQGNSAPDKSGLPSDRFSAERTGGSVSTLTIQRTQQEDSAVYLCASSSRAGATMNTEAFFGQGTRLTVV.